These T cell receptor beta chains were read from a single sample in a study of T cell responses to AZD1222 COVID-19 vaccine. Using immunoSEQ multiplex PCR, the repertoire was profiled, and TCRdb retains in-frame clones only, with some absent. The sample holds approximately 150,000 clones, approximately 92% seen once. The sequencing used peripheral blood, collected on day 0 of AZD1222 vaccination. Receptors were obtained from an adult in good health. CDR3s include the opening cysteine and the closing phenylalanine or tryptophan. D genes are given only for firm matches. Some rows mark clone size as missing; the rest say once, few, many or name a class of expanded clone.

once,TRBV19,TRBJ2-2,-,CASTPYRERGGELFF,TGTGCCAGTACACCGTACAGGGAACGGGGCGGGGAGCTGTTTTTT
-,TRBV5-1,TRBJ2-5,TRBD1,CASSFTGTGEETQYF,TGCGCCAGCAGCTTCACCGGGACAGGGGAAGAGACCCAGTACTTC
-,TRBV5-5,TRBJ1-3,-,CASSRDRNRGNTIYF,TGTGCCAGCAGCCGTGACAGGAATAGAGGAAACACCATATATTTT
-,TRBV2,TRBJ1-2,TRBD1,CASLRTGRYGYTF,TGTGCCAGCCTTAGGACAGGGCGATATGGCTACACCTTC
-,TRBV5-1,TRBJ2-2,-,CASSPRTANTGELFF,TGCGCCAGCAGCCCACGGACAGCCAACACCGGGGAGCTGTTTTTT
-,TRBV11-2,TRBJ1-4,-,CASSPVGEKLFF,TGTGCCAGCAGCCCCGTAGGTGAAAAACTGTTTTTT
-,TRBV5-6,TRBJ1-2,TRBD1,CASSLSGTGVLWYGYTF,TGTGCCAGCAGCTTGAGCGGGACAGGGGTTCTGTGGTATGGCTACACCTTC
-,TRBV5-1,TRBJ2-5,-,CASSLDDRKTQYF,TGCGCCAGCAGCTTGGACGACCGAAAGACCCAGTACTTC
-,TRBV10-3,TRBJ2-1,-,CAISENLGSVSYNEQFF,TGTGCCATCAGTGAAAACCTCGGGAGTGTCTCCTACAATGAGCAGTTCTTC
-,TRBV5-1,TRBJ2-5,-,CASSLASVGETQYF,TGCGCCAGCAGCTTGGCCTCGGTGGGAGAGACCCAGTACTTC
-,TRBV13,TRBJ2-7,TRBD2,CASSLVGGLAGAFHEQYF,TGTGCCAGCAGCTTAGTCGGGGGGCTAGCGGGAGCTTTCCACGAGCAGTACTTC
once,TRBV7-9,TRBJ2-3,-,CASSLSSRPTDTQYF,TGTGCCAGCAGCTTAAGTTCTAGACCCACAGATACGCAGTATTTT
-,TRBV2,TRBJ1-3,-,CASSAEGGTGNTIYF,TGTGCCAGCAGTGCAGAGGGTGGGACTGGAAACACCATATATTTT
-,TRBV2,TRBJ1-1,-,CASVFPGDPTEAFF,TGTGCCAGCGTTTTCCCAGGGGATCCCACTGAAGCTTTCTTT
-,TRBV12-2,TRBJ1-6,-,CASRRYSPLHF,TGTGCAAGTCGCAGGTATTCACCCCTCCACTTT
-,TRBV7-3,TRBJ2-1,-,CASSLTLGYNEQFF,TGTGCCAGCAGCTTAACGTTGGGGTACAATGAGCAGTTCTTC
-,TRBV18,TRBJ2-3,TRBD1,CASSLGQGTDTQYF,TGTGCCAGCTCACTCGGACAGGGAACAGATACGCAGTATTTT
-,TRBV29-1,TRBJ1-2,TRBD1,CSVEDVIQGGYGYTF,TGCAGCGTTGAGGACGTCATACAGGGGGGCTATGGCTACACCTTC
-,TRBV7-2,TRBJ1-5,-,CASSLARGPSNQPQHF,TGTGCCAGCAGCTTAGCAAGGGGCCCTAGCAATCAGCCCCAGCATTTT
-,TRBV9,TRBJ2-1,-,CASSVADPTEQFF,TGTGCCAGCAGCGTAGCGGACCCAACTGAGCAGTTCTTC
-,TRBV7-9,TRBJ1-5,TRBD1,CASSRDRVGNQPQHF,TGTGCCAGCAGTCGCGACAGGGTAGGGAATCAGCCCCAGCATTTT
-,TRBV24-1,TRBJ1-4,-,CATSDSLGGKLFF,TGTGCCACCAGTGATTCCCTGGGGGGAAAACTGTTTTTT